This T cell receptor (beta chain) came from a study of blood T cell repertoires in COVID-19 (TCRdb year 2020). In terms of the full investigation: Samples from collaborators originated in the United States, Italy and Spain and spanned both the acute and convalescent phases of COVID-19. The samples were drawn from the first 160 participants of the ongoing ImmuneRACE study and from roughly 1,300 subjects provided by 6 global collaborators. The repertoires were made available in a free public database intended to serve as a resource for research on the immune response to SARS-CoV-2. A de-identified subject ID, COVID-19 status, age in years and sex were almost always included in the sample metadata. The dataset comprised deeply sampled blood TCRbeta repertoires from subjects exposed to, actively infected with, or recovered from COVID-19. The material from the prospective study consisted of cDNA or gDNA derived from T cells, B-cell-depleted T cells, or PBMCs. HLA class I and class II types, where available, came from metadata supplied by the sample provider rather than from assay-based typing. The study at large found these results: The amount of clinical and demographic metadata varied by source and participant and was provided uncurated.

The immunoSEQ Assay, a bias-controlled multiplex PCR, was used to amplify TCRbeta CDR3 regions from genomic DNA. As for the original processing: Nucleated cell counts per sample were estimated from amplification of reference gene primers within the assay. To quantify the absolute abundance of each unique TCRbeta CDR3 rearrangement, sequence reads were collapsed and filtered. For each sample, productive Simpson clonality was calculated as the square root of Simpson's diversity index over productive rearrangements. TCRdb carries this immuneACCESS record with in-frame sequences only. Its versions omit some clonotypes, under half of them owing to an unresolved V gene in the studies checked, with the rest unexplained. V and J calls and clone size are copied from that table; D and trimming were computed from the DNA. The sample has 50,000 to 70,000 clones on record, about 93% of them singletons. The top ten clones comprise approximately 10% of the sample.

Each collaborating institution followed its own protocols to collect whole blood in K2EDTA tubes. Collaborator samples were shipped for TCRbeta analysis as frozen whole blood, isolated PBMCs, or DNA extracted from either sample type. Notes on this clone: This clone's antigen is unknown. No per-base quality is available; no much larger clone lies one base away.

Material for sequencing was peripheral blood. This TCR derives from a woman of 80 years or more with active COVID-19.

This receptor carries the CDR3 CASNLGGPGELFF. At the DNA level, the sequence is TGTGCCAGCAACCTGGGGGGACCCGGGGAGCTGTTTTTT. The rearranged segments are TRBV12-3 or TRBV12-4 and TRBJ2-2; TRBD2 could be the D gene, as 6 bases match. The CDR3 starts with the cysteine, ends with the phenylalanine, and has 13 residues. Just the 39-base CDR3 DNA is kept, in frame starting at base 1. V is cut by 7 bases and J by 6 bases, and the space between the germline ends is 12 bases.